The T cell receptor beta chain described here comes from a study of blood T cells in healthy people across ages. V was clipped by 5 bases and J by 9 bases, with 8 bases between them. CDR3 length: 11 amino acids. PCR was performed a second time for about 7 to 11 cycles using a sample-barcoded 5' primer and a J-beta primer mix. One entry per CDR3 protein results from TCRdb running MiXCR on the 5' RACE reads. This sample yields 950,000 to 1,200,000 distinct CDR3 sequences, of which roughly two fifths are seen a single time; 10% to 15% belongs to the top ten. This clonotype has at least ten counts. Its specificity is not known. Whole-study findings and limits: With donor CMV status unknown, expanded clonotype changes were possibly confounded.

Sequenced input: blood. The V call is TRBV12-3 or TRBV12-4, the J call TRBJ2-1; D possibly matches TRBD1 or TRBD2 (5 bases each). This receptor was taken from a man aged 18-30 years in good health. The CDR3 DNA reads TGTGCCAGCAGTCGTGGGGGTGAGCAGTTCTTC. It codes for CASSRGGEQFF.